What follows are 30 T cell receptor beta chains derived from one specimen sequenced in a study of vaccination and CD4 T cells after COVID-19. Time point of the sample: late sampling 161 to 241 days after vaccination in a few convalescent patients. Specified treatment: 10-day PBMC culture with coronavirus spike peptide pools or control peptides (ViraFEST assay). The antigens for these receptors are not known. The Oncomine TCR Beta short-read assay was applied to DNA of cultured CD4+ T cells. From the PCR reads, TCRdb called clonotypes with MiXCR, one entry per CDR3 protein. The table records roughly 19,000 distinct CDR3 sequences, 44% of them present only once. The material was CD4+ T cells from blood, cultured in vitro, obtained about 7 months after SARS-CoV-2 vaccination. The source of these receptors is a human donor who had recovered from COVID-19.

The chain links TRBV20-1 to TRBJ1-5; TRBD1 aligns across 7 bases. The CDR3 contains 15 residues. J lost 3 bases, V lost 3 bases, and 8 bases had no gene match. Germline assignment: CDR1 DFQATT and CDR2 SNEGSKA (reference sequence). Here the CDR3 reads CSASQGEGDNQPQHF. CDR3 nucleotides: TGCAGTGCTAGCCAGGGGGAAGGGGACAATCAGCCCCAGCATTTT.

CDR3 sequence: CASSKTGKGGYTF. In DNA, the CDR3 is TGTGCCAGTAGTAAAACAGGGAAAGGCGGCTACACCTTC. The chain has TRBV19 and TRBJ1-2; D possibly corresponds to TRBD1 (6 bases). Trimming took 4 bases from V and 8 from J, leaving 14 bases between them. The CDR3 totals 13 residues. Per the germline V gene, CDR1 is LNHDA and CDR2 is SQIVND (reference sequence).

V gene TRBV30 combines with J gene TRBJ2-5; D is unresolved. The germline CDR1 and CDR2 sequences are GTSNPN and SVGIG (reference sequence). Trimming shortened V by 0 bases and J by 5 bases, and 10 bases separated the two germline ends. The CDR3 runs 13 residues. As DNA, the CDR3 is TGTGCCTGGAGTGTCCGGGTCCGGGAGACCCAGTACTTC. Encoded protein: CAWSVRVRETQYF.

CDR3 DNA sequence: TGTGCCACCAGCTTCGGCAGGGGGAACACTGAAGCTTTCTTT. As protein: CATSFGRGNTEAFF. The chain is built from TRBV15 and TRBJ1-1, with D possibly matching TRBD1 (6 bases). CDR3 size: 14 residues. Germline lookup yields CDR1 LNHNV and CDR2 YYDKDF (reference sequence). Deletions cut 5 bases from V and 1 base from J, with 11 bases between.

The chain has TRBV20-1 and TRBJ1-1; D uncertain. The V gene lost 0 bases and the J gene lost 2 bases, with 7 bases spanning the gap. From germline, CDR1 is DFQATT and CDR2 SNEGSKA (reference sequence). The CDR3 runs to 13 residues. CDR3 region: CSARDFRNTEAFF. The CDR3 DNA reads as TGCAGTGCTAGAGATTTCCGAAACACTGAAGCTTTCTTT.

This clonotype was seen only once. This rearrangement joins TRBV6-2 or TRBV6-3 to TRBJ2-1; 8 positions match TRBD2. Germline V lookup: CDR1 MNHEY, CDR2 SVGEGT. V shed 5 bases, J shed 9 bases, and the junction held 18 bases outside the gene matches. This CDR3 has 17 amino acids. The CDR3 DNA reads as TGTGCCAGCAGTACAGCCCCCGGGACTAGTCTAGGTAGTGAGCAGTTCTTC. This sequence encodes CASSTAPGTSLGSEQFF.

The rearrangement links TRBV6-1 to TRBJ1-1, with a possible D match to TRBD1 (5 bases). This CDR3 is 14 amino acids long. With 7 bases removed from V and 1 base from J, the gap between germline ends came to 13 bases. Germline V gene sequence: CDR1 MNHNS, CDR2 SASEGT. This CDR3 reads CASKAGSGNTEAFF. For the CDR3, the DNA is TGTGCCAGCAAGGCAGGGAGTGGGAACACTGAAGCTTTCTTT.

The DNA for the CDR3 is TGCAGTGCGGCTCAGGGGCCCGGGGAGCTGTTTTTT. It yields the protein CSAAQGPGELFF. The chain is built from TRBV20-1 and TRBJ2-2; D might be TRBD1 (6 bases). V was clipped by 6 bases and J by 6 bases, with 11 bases between them. Germline values: CDR1 DFQATT, CDR2 SNEGSKA (reference sequence). The CDR3 has 12 residues.

The V gene is TRBV20-1, the J gene TRBJ2-7; TRBD2 might be the D (6 bases). The germline CDR1 and CDR2 sequences are DFQATT and SNEGSKA (reference sequence). Trimming stripped 2 bases from V and 4 bases from J, with 24 bases between. The CDR3 has 17 residues. As DNA, the CDR3 is TGCAGTGCTAGATATCCACTGGCGGGACCCTCCTATTACGAGCAGTACTTC. It yields the protein CSARYPLAGPSYYEQYF.

The V gene is TRBV10-3, the J gene TRBJ1-5; D perhaps matches TRBD1 (5 bases). The CDR3 covers 17 residues. Germline lookup yields CDR1 ENHRY and CDR2 SYGVKD. Trimming removed 0 bases from V and 6 bases from J, with 18 bases in between. CDR3 DNA sequence: TGTGCCATCAGTGAGTCCCCCCTCAGGGTTCCCAGTCAGCCCCAGCATTTT. It yields the protein CAISESPLRVPSQPQHF.

The V and J genes are TRBV20-1 and TRBJ2-5; D unresolved. CDR1 and CDR2 from the germline V gene are DFQATT and SNEGSKA (reference sequence). Between the trimmed V and J ends, which lost 4 bases and 2 bases, there was a span of 5 bases. This CDR3 region has 11 residues. The CDR3 coding sequence is TGCAGTGCTAACAGACAAGAGACCCAGTACTTC. This codes for CSANRQETQYF.

The rearrangement uses TRBV6-1 and TRBJ1-6; the match to TRBD1 covers 8 bases. The CDR3 sequence is 12 residues long. V lost 10 bases and J lost 9; bases outside the gene matches: 5. CDR1 MNHNS and CDR2 SASEGT come from the germline V gene. CDR3 in DNA: TGTGCCACCACGGACAGGGTTTCACCCCTCCACTTT. Its translation is CATTDRVSPLHF.

V usage is TRBV11-3 and J usage is TRBJ2-1; 8 bases map to TRBD1. This CDR3 has 14 residues. CDR1 is SGHNT, CDR2 YENEEA, per germline. Trimming at V came to 5 bases and at J to 6 bases, leaving 6 bases not matched to a gene. The CDR3 region is CASSSRTGTNEQFF. DNA of the CDR3: TGTGCCAGCAGCAGCAGGACAGGGACCAATGAGCAGTTCTTC.

The sample holds a few counts of this clonotype. The chain has TRBV20-1 and TRBJ1-1, with D maybe TRBD1 (5 bases). Trimming removed 6 bases at V and 6 bases at J, with 23 bases between. The CDR3 has 15 amino acids. Germline assignment: CDR1 DFQATT and CDR2 SNEGSKA (reference sequence). For the CDR3, the DNA is TGCAGTGCCCCCTCGGGCCTGCAGGGCGGATCTGAAGCTTTCTTT. Protein: CSAPSGLQGGSEAFF.

This chain uses TRBV2 with TRBJ1-2; the D is unclear. The germline V gene encodes CDR1 SNHLY and CDR2 FYNNEI. V was pared by 6 bases and J by 7 bases, with 12 bases between. This CDR3 spans 12 amino acids. CDR3 in amino acids: CASRRVGSGYTF. In DNA, the CDR3 is TGTGCCAGCAGACGGGTGGGATCTGGCTACACCTTC.

V is TRBV7-3 and J is TRBJ2-3; TRBD2 aligns across 7 bases. Germline lookup yields CDR1 SGHTA and CDR2 FQGTGA. J gave up 2 bases and V 1 base, and 6 bases lay outside the gene matches. This CDR3 region has 16 residues. The CDR3 reads CASSLNGGGATDTQYF. The CDR3 nucleotides read TGTGCCAGCAGCTTAAATGGGGGAGGGGCCACAGATACGCAGTATTTT.

The V and J genes are TRBV2 and TRBJ2-3; weak D call: TRBD1 (7 bases). The germline gives CDR1 SNHLY, CDR2 FYNNEI. The V and J ends lost 0 bases and 3 bases respectively, with 13 bases between them. This CDR3 contains 16 residues. The CDR3 nucleotides are TGTGCCAGCAGTGAAGCGTTGGAGGGGGCAACAGATACGCAGTATTTT. Protein product: CASSEALEGATDTQYF.

Only a few counts were recorded for this clonotype. V usage is TRBV29-1 and J usage is TRBJ2-3, with D perhaps TRBD2 (5 bases). Germline V CDR1 and CDR2: SQVTM, ANQGSEA. V lost 7 bases and J lost 4, with 12 bases in between. The CDR3 sequence is 12 residues long. The CDR3 is CSGKKGADTQYF. The CDR3 DNA sequence: TGCAGCGGTAAAAAGGGAGCAGATACGCAGTATTTT.

This clonotype was counted a few times. The chain recombines TRBV19 with TRBJ1-2; 9 bases match TRBD1. Trimming took 6 bases from V and 4 from J; bases not matched to a gene: 9. The CDR3 has 15 amino acids. Per the germline V gene, CDR1 is LNHDA and CDR2 is SQIVND (reference sequence). CDR3 sequence: CASRNGGTGIYGYTF. The DNA for the CDR3 is TGTGCCAGTAGGAACGGGGGGACAGGGATCTATGGCTACACCTTC.

The CDR3: CASSIVTGSHNSPLHF. The CDR3 coding sequence is TGTGCCAGTAGTATCGTGACAGGGTCCCATAATTCACCCCTCCACTTT. The chain carries TRBV19 and TRBJ1-6; TRBD1 matches at 7 bases. CDR1 LNHDA and CDR2 SQIVND come from the germline V gene (reference sequence). CDR3 length: 16 amino acids. Unmatched junction bases numbered 7, after V lost 3 bases and J lost 5 bases.

This chain links TRBV25-1 with TRBJ2-1, with TRBD2 matching 9 bases. Germline lookup yields CDR1 MGHDK and CDR2 SYGVNS. V lost 2 bases to trimming and J lost 4 bases; unmatched junction nucleotides: 6. This CDR3 region has 16 residues. CDR3 sequence (DNA): TGTGCCAGCAGTGAACCCCGCGGGGGGGGTTACAATGAGCAGTTCTTC. Translating it yields CASSEPRGGGYNEQFF.

The CDR3 here is CASSSRRTSGYEQYF. The CDR3 DNA is TGTGCCAGCAGCTCCCGGAGGACTAGCGGATACGAGCAGTACTTC. V usage is TRBV7-9 and J usage is TRBJ2-7; TRBD2 matches at 10 bases. This CDR3 has 15 residues. The germline V gene has CDR1 SEHNR and CDR2 FQNEAQ (reference sequence). V shed 4 bases and J 4 bases; nucleotides not matched to a gene: 7. Full variable domain (outside the CDR3, taken from reference TRBV7-9 and TRBJ2-7): DTGVSQNPRHKITKRGQNVTFRCDPISEHNRLYWYRQTLGQGPEFLTYFQNEAQLEKSRLLSDRFSAERPKGSFSTLEIQRTEQGDSAMYLCASSSRRTSGYEQYFGPGTRLTVT.

The rearrangement uses TRBV4-1 and TRBJ2-7; TRBD1 is a possible D gene (6 bases). Per the germline V gene, CDR1 is MGHRA and CDR2 is YSYEKL. CDR3 length: 15 amino acids. The V end was cut by 1 base, the J end by 2 bases, with 12 bases between. CDR3 residues: CASSQALGQTYEQYF. The CDR3 DNA is TGCGCCAGCAGCCAAGCCCTGGGACAAACCTACGAGCAGTACTTC.

This chain links TRBV15 with TRBJ2-7; no clear D gene. Trimming pared 1 base from V and 4 bases from J, leaving 14 bases between. The CDR3 sequence is 15 residues long. Germline V lookup: CDR1 LNHNV, CDR2 YYDKDF (reference sequence). CDR3 in amino acids: CATSRAPGPSYEQYF. CDR3 DNA sequence: TGTGCCACCAGCAGAGCGCCGGGTCCAAGTTACGAGCAGTACTTC.

V and J are TRBV7-2 and TRBJ2-1; D is perhaps TRBD1 (5 bases). Germline loops: CDR1 SGHTA, CDR2 FQGNSA. The V gene lost 2 bases and the J gene lost 9 bases, with 11 bases spanning the gap. The CDR3 consists of 13 residues. For the CDR3, the DNA is TGTGCCAGCAGCTTAATACCAGGGTTTGAGCAGTTCTTC. Translation gives CASSLIPGFEQFF.

This clonotype has more than one count but fewer than ten. The V call is TRBV10-3, the J call TRBJ2-5; tentatively, D is TRBD1 (6 bases). The CDR3 contains 15 residues. The ends were cut back, 2 bases at V and 4 bases at J, with 14 bases in the middle. Germline V lookup: CDR1 ENHRY, CDR2 SYGVKD. This chain's CDR3 is CAISEGQPSGETQYF. CDR3 DNA: TGTGCCATCAGTGAGGGACAGCCCTCGGGAGAGACCCAGTACTTC.

The chain joins TRBV19 to TRBJ1-2; D gene unclear. Between the trimmed V and J ends, which lost 4 bases and 8 bases, there was a span of 17 bases. The germline V gene has CDR1 LNHDA and CDR2 SQIVND (reference sequence). The CDR3 is 14 residues long. The CDR3 coding sequence is TGTGCCAGTAGTACCGGGAGGGAGGCGGAGGGCTACACCTTC. Translation: CASSTGREAEGYTF. The variable domain in full, with the rest retrieved from reference TRBV19 and TRBJ1-2, is DGGITQSPKYLFRKEGQNVTLSCEQNLNHDAMYWYRQDPGQGLRLIYYSQIVNDFQKGDIAEGYSVSREKKESFPLTVTSAQKNPTAFYLCASSTGREAEGYTFGSGTRLTVV.

The genes are TRBV7-3 and TRBJ2-2; 7 nucleotides align to TRBD1. The CDR3 runs 15 residues. CDR1 and CDR2 (germline): SGHTA, FQGTGA. The trim removed 3 bases at V and 0 bases at J, leaving 1 base unmatched. The DNA of the CDR3 is TGTGCCAGCAGCTTGGACAGGTCGAACACCGGGGAGCTGTTTTTT. It is translated as CASSLDRSNTGELFF.

This clonotype has just a few counts. This sequence joins TRBV6-1 and TRBJ1-1; 8 positions match TRBD1. The CDR3 runs to 14 residues. With 6 bases clipped from V and 10 bases from J, the junction kept 13 bases outside the gene matches. In germline, CDR1 is MNHNS, CDR2 SASEGT. The CDR3 is CASRDGQGVYPAFF. The CDR3 bases are TGTGCCAGCAGGGACGGACAGGGCGTATATCCAGCTTTCTTT.

The chain uses TRBV11-1 and TRBJ2-5; D not certain. The CDR3 extends over 16 amino acids. Germline CDR1 and CDR2: SGHAT and FQDESV (reference sequence). Trimming stripped 5 bases from V and 1 base from J, with 17 bases between. The CDR3 reads CASSPPKRNFQETQYF. DNA of the CDR3: TGTGCCAGCAGCCCCCCGAAACGCAATTTCCAAGAGACCCAGTACTTC.